These 22 T cell receptor beta chains came from one sample sequenced in a study of T cells in Graves' hyperthyroidism and ophthalmopathy. The TCR beta CDR3 regions underwent amplification using RNA transcripts as the source. Researchers ran a first-round RT-PCR on the TCR CDR3 using the HTBI primer set. Via MiXCR, TCRdb re-called the multiplex PCR reads, giving one row per CDR3 protein. The data show roughly 160,000 distinct CDR3 sequences, approximately 9% seen once. The sample was blood. Every receptor here comes from a woman aged 18-35 years with Graves' hyperthyroidism that later progressed to Graves' ophthalmopathy.

This clonotype was seen a handful of times. The rearrangement joins TRBV27 to TRBJ2-2; D is undetermined. The CDR3 has 16 residues. In germline, CDR1 is MNHEY, CDR2 SMNVEV (reference sequence). V was clipped by 3 bases and J by 2 bases, with 13 bases between them. CDR3 DNA: TGTGCCAGCAGTTTGGCCGGAGCGTTAAACACCGGGGAGCTGTTTTTT. Residues: CASSLAGALNTGELFF.

This clonotype was seen many times. This chain uses TRBV20-1 with TRBJ2-5; weak D call: TRBD2 (5 bases). V was trimmed by 0 bases and J by 5 bases, leaving 19 bases between them. CDR1 DFQATT and CDR2 SNEGSKA come from the germline V gene (reference sequence). The CDR3 contains 16 residues. CDR3 DNA: TGCAGTGCTAGAGATCCATTCCTCCTAGCTATGGAGACCCAGTACTTC. Its translation is CSARDPFLLAMETQYF.

In the case of this clonotype: A much larger clone differs from this one at a single base, so this may be a read error. The chain carries TRBV11-3 and TRBJ1-6; a weak D match, TRBD1 (6 bases). The CDR3 is 15 amino acids. Per germline, CDR1 SGHNT and CDR2 YENEEA. CDR3: CASSQRQDSNSPLQF. The CDR3 region has the DNA TGTGCCAGCAGCCAGCGCCAGGACAGCAATTCACCCCTCCAATTT.

This rearrangement joins TRBV7-9 to TRBJ2-2; tentative D call: TRBD1 (6 bases). In germline, CDR1 is SEHNR, CDR2 FQNEAQ (reference sequence). Trimming removed 5 bases at V and 1 base at J, with 14 bases between. The CDR3 length is 16 residues. The CDR3 DNA follows: TGTGCCAGCAGCAAAAGGACAGACTTGAACACCGGGGAGCTGTTTTTT. Amino acids: CASSKRTDLNTGELFF.

This clonotype came up many times. The chain is built from TRBV15 and TRBJ1-1; the D gene is possibly TRBD1 (6 bases). The CDR3 loop spans 14 amino acids. Germline V gene data show CDR1 as LNHNV and CDR2 as YYDKDF (reference sequence). Trimming removed 5 bases from V and 3 bases from J, with 13 bases in between. CDR3 sequence (DNA): TGTGCCACCAGCGTGGGGGGGCGAGACACTGAAGCTTTCTTT. Translated: CATSVGGRDTEAFF.

This clonotype was found many times. The rearrangement uses TRBV7-3 and TRBJ2-1, with 12 bases identical to TRBD2. This CDR3 is built from 14 residues. With 4 bases clipped from V and 10 bases from J, the junction kept 5 bases outside the gene matches. Per germline, CDR1 SGHTA and CDR2 FQGTGA. CDR3 nucleotides: TGTGCCAGCAGCTCAGGACTAGCGGGACAAGAGCAGTTCTTC. This translates into CASSSGLAGQEQFF. Drawing the rest from reference TRBV7-3 and TRBJ2-1, the complete variable domain is GAGVSQTPSNKVTEKGKYVELRCDPISGHTALYWYRQSLGQGPEFLIYFQGTGAADDSGLPNDRFFAVRPEGSVSTLKIQRTERGDSAVYLCASSSGLAGQEQFFGPGTRLTVL.

This clonotype was detected only once. It may be a read error: a sequence one base away is much more abundant. The chain has TRBV5-1 and TRBJ1-3; TRBD1 matches at 7 bases. Germline-derived CDR1 and CDR2 are SGHRS and YFSETQ. The CDR3 runs to 15 residues. The CDR3 nucleotides read TGCGCCAGCAGCACGGCCACAGGGGTCGGAAACACCATACATTTT. Translated, it gives CASSTATGVGNTIHF.

The chain uses TRBV29-1 and TRBJ2-5, with TRBD2 as a possible D gene (6 bases). Deletions cut 7 bases from V and 5 bases from J, with 20 bases between. The CDR3 is 14 residues long. Germline lookup yields CDR1 SQVTM and CDR2 ANQGSEA. The DNA for the CDR3 is TGCAGCGGGGTGCGGGGAACGGGGAAGGAGACCCAGTACTTC. Its translation is CSGVRGTGKETQYF.

At least ten counts were recorded for this clonotype. This chain links TRBV11-2 with TRBJ2-3; D not resolved. The germline V gene encodes CDR1 SGHAT and CDR2 FQNNGV. The CDR3 has 15 residues. V gave up 1 base and J gave up 4 bases, with 12 bases separating them. This chain's CDR3 is CASSLAYQQPDTQYF. Written as DNA, the CDR3 is TGTGCCAGCAGCTTAGCTTACCAACAGCCAGATACGCAGTATTTT.

This clonotype was detected ten times or more. CDR3 nucleotide sequence: TGTGCCAGCAGCCCTACCCGGACAGGGAGCGCTGAAGCTTTCTTT. Protein product: CASSPTRTGSAEAFF. This sequence joins TRBV7-8 and TRBJ1-1; 8 nucleotides agree with TRBD1. The germline gives CDR1 SGHVS, CDR2 FQNEAQ. CDR3 length: 15 amino acids. The junction had 11 bases not matched to a gene; V was cut back by 5 bases and J by 6 bases. Using reference TRBV7-8 and TRBJ1-1 for the parts outside the CDR3, the full variable domain is GAGVSQSPRYKVAKRGQDVALRCDPISGHVSLFWYQQALGQGPEFLTYFQNEAQLDKSGLPSDRFFAERPEGSVSTLKIQRTQQEDSAVYLCASSPTRTGSAEAFFGQGTRLTVV.

In its sample, this clonotype was seen many times. J is TRBJ2-2 and V is TRBV9; D is possibly TRBD2 (7 bases). CDR1 and CDR2 from the germline V gene are SGDLS and YYNGEE. The CDR3 length is 15 residues. Trimming took 4 bases from V and 3 from J, leaving 13 bases between them. The CDR3 DNA sequence: TGTGCCAGCAGCCCTAGAGGGGGGGACACCGGGGAGCTGTTTTTT. Its translation: CASSPRGGDTGELFF.

This clonotype was seen at least ten times. The gene calls are TRBV20-1 and TRBJ2-1; 7 bases match TRBD1. This CDR3 region has 14 residues. Unmatched junction bases numbered 8, after V lost 5 bases and J lost 4 bases. Germline V gives CDR1 DFQATT, CDR2 SNEGSKA (reference sequence). DNA of the CDR3: TGCAGTGCTTACAGGGACAGAAGGTACAATGAGCAGTTCTTC. This codes for CSAYRDRRYNEQFF.

This chain uses TRBV4-1 with TRBJ1-1; D is uncertain. V gave up 1 base and J gave up 1 base, with 10 bases separating them. This CDR3 is built from 15 residues. Germline V CDR1 and CDR2: MGHRA, YSYEKL. The CDR3 bases are TGCGCCAGCAGCCAAGTAGGTCAGAAGAACACTGAAGCTTTCTTT. Translation: CASSQVGQKNTEAFF.

Worth noting for this clonotype: The junction does not match germline at one end; this may be a read error. The chain links TRBV6-1 to TRBJ2-7, with D maybe TRBD2 (6 bases). Germline lookup yields CDR1 MNHNS and CDR2 SASEGT. The CDR3 is 14 amino acids. This CDR3 is CALSGPGLAYERYF. The CDR3 DNA follows: TGTGCCCTATCGGGGCCGGGACTGGCCTACGAGCGGTACTTC.

A remark on this clonotype: A read error may account for a junction end that differs from germline. The chain employs TRBV28 and TRBJ2-3, with a tentative D call TRBD2 (7 bases). The CDR3 contains 12 residues. CDR1 MDHEN and CDR2 SYDVKM come from the germline V gene. The CDR3 DNA reads as TGTGCCAGCCGGGGGGCCACAGATACGCGGTATTTT. Translated: CASRGATDTRYF.

This chain links TRBV5-4 with TRBJ2-5; D unclear. Germline CDR1 and CDR2: SGHNT and YYREEE (reference sequence). Trimming cost V 0 bases and J 5 bases, with 8 bases left between them. The CDR3 has 13 residues. The CDR3 loop reads CASSLGRWETQYF. The CDR3, as DNA: TGTGCCAGCAGCTTGGGACGCTGGGAGACCCAGTACTTC.

This clonotype was seen many times. V usage is TRBV2 and J usage is TRBJ1-6; D call uncertain. The CDR3 spans 13 residues. V dropped 5 bases and J dropped 10 bases, with 12 bases sitting between them. Germline loops: CDR1 SNHLY, CDR2 FYNNEI. This CDR3 is CASSLQRTSPLHF. In DNA, the CDR3 is TGTGCCAGCAGTCTTCAGAGAACGTCACCCCTCCACTTT. The entire variable domain, with the rest obtained from reference TRBV2 and TRBJ1-6, is as follows: EPEVTQTPSHQVTQMGQEVILRCVPISNHLYFYWYRQILGQKVEFLVSFYNNEISEKSEIFDDQFSVERPDGSNFTLKIRSTKLEDSAMYFCASSLQRTSPLHFGNGTRLTVT.

In this sample, this clonotype turned up many times. V gene TRBV7-3 combines with J gene TRBJ2-1; D ambiguous. Germline CDR1 reads SGHTA; CDR2 reads FQGTGA. With 0 bases removed from V and 7 bases from J, the gap between germline ends came to 13 bases. The CDR3 contains 15 residues. The CDR3 loop is CASSLTPGALNEQFF. The CDR3 DNA is TGTGCCAGCAGCTTAACCCCAGGAGCTCTGAATGAGCAGTTCTTC.

At least ten counts were recorded for this clonotype. The chain has TRBV10-3 and TRBJ2-7; the match to TRBD2 covers 12 bases. CDR1 and CDR2 (germline): ENHRY, SYGVKD. The length of the CDR3 is 14 residues. Losses at the gene ends were 6 bases for V and 0 bases for J; bases not matched to a gene: 0. The CDR3 loop is CAIRTSGSSYEQYF. DNA of the CDR3: TGTGCCATCAGGACTAGCGGGAGCTCCTACGAGCAGTACTTC.

The sample holds many counts of this clonotype. The chain is built from TRBV20-1 and TRBJ1-2; D possibly corresponds to TRBD1 (6 bases). V was pared by 8 bases and J by 2 bases, with 18 bases between. CDR1 DFQATT and CDR2 SNEGSKA come from the germline V gene (reference sequence). The CDR3 loop spans 14 amino acids. The CDR3 spells CSTRWGGRNYGYTF. CDR3 nucleotides: TGCAGTACAAGGTGGGGGGGGCGGAACTATGGCTACACCTTC.

The genes are TRBV3-1 and TRBJ2-7; TRBD2 aligns across 9 bases. CDR1 is LGHDT, CDR2 YNNKEL, per germline (reference sequence). The trim removed 2 bases at V and 1 base at J, leaving 12 bases unmatched. The CDR3 is 18 amino acids. The DNA for the CDR3 is TGTGCCAGCAGCCAAAAGGAGGGACTAGCTTACCCTTCCTACGAGCAGTACTTC. Its translation is CASSQKEGLAYPSYEQYF.

Only a few counts were recorded for this clonotype. The CDR3 loop reads CASSHERRGLGGAICIHEQYF. The CDR3 nucleotides are TGTGCCAGCAGCCACGAGAGAAGAGGTCTGGGAGGGGCGATTTGCATCCACGAGCAGTACTTC. The gene calls are TRBV3-1 and TRBJ2-7; 7 bases align to TRBD2. The CDR3 has 21 residues. V was pared by 3 bases and J by 5 bases, with 28 bases of the junction left unmatched. Germline loops: CDR1 LGHDT, CDR2 YNNKEL (reference sequence).